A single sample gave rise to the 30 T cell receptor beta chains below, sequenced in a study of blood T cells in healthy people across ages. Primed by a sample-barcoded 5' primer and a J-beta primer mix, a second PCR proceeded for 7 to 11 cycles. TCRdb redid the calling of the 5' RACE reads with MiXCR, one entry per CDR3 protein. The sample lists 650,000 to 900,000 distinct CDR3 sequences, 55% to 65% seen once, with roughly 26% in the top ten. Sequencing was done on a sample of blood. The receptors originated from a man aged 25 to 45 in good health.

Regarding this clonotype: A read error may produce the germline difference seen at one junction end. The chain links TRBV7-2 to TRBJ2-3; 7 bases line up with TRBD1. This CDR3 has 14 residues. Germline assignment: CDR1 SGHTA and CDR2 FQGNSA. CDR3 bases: TGTGCCAGCAGCTTAGCCGGTAGGACAGGTACGCAGTATTTT. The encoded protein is CASSLAGRTGTQYF.

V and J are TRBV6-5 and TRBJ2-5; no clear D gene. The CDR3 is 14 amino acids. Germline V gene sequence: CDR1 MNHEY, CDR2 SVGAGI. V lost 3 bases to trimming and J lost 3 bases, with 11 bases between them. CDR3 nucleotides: TGTGCCAGCAGTTATGGATGGACGGAAGAGACCCAGTACTTC. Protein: CASSYGWTEETQYF.

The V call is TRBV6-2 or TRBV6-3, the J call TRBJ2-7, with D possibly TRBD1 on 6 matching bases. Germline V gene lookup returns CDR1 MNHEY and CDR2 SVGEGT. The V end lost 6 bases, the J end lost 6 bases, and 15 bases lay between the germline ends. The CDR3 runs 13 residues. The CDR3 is CASSSGHFSEQYF. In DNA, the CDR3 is TGTGCCAGCAGCTCGGGACACTTTAGCGAGCAGTACTTC.

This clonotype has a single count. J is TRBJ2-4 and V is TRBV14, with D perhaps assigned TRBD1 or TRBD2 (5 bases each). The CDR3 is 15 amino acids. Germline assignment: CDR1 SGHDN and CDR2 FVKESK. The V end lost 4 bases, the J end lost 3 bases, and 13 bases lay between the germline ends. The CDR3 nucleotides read TGTGCCAGCAGCCGTGACGGGGCCTACAAAAACATTCAGTACTTC. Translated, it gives CASSRDGAYKNIQYF.

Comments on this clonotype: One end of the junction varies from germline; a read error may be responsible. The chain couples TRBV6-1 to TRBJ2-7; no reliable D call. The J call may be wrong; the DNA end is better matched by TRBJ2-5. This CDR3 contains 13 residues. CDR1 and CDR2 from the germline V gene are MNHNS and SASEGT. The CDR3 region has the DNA TGCGCCAGCAGTGAAATTACACAAGAGACCCAGTACTTC. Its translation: CASSEITQETQYF.

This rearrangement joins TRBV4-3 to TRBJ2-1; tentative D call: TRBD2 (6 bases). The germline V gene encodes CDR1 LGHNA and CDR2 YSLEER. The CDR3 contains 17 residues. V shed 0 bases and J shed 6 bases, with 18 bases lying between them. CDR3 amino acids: CASSQDIRDFTANEQFF. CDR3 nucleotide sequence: TGCGCCAGCAGCCAAGATATCCGGGACTTCACCGCCAATGAGCAGTTCTTC.

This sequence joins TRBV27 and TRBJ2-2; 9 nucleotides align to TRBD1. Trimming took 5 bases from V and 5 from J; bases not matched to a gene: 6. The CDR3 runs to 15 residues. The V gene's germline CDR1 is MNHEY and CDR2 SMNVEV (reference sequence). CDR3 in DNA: TGTGCCAGCAGTCCATGGGACAGGGTGACCGGGGAGCTGTTTTTT. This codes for CASSPWDRVTGELFF.

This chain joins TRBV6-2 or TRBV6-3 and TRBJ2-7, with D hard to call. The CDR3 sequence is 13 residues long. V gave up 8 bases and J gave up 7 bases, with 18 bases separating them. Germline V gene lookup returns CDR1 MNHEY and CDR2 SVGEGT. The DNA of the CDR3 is TGTGCCAGCGCCAATCCCCCTCGGTTGGAGCAGTACTTC. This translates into CASANPPRLEQYF.

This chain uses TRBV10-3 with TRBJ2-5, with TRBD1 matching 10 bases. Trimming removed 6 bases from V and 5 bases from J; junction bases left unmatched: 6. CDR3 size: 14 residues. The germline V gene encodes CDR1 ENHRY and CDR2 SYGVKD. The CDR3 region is CAISAGTGEETQYF. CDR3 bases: TGTGCCATCAGCGCCGGGACAGGGGAGGAGACCCAGTACTTC.

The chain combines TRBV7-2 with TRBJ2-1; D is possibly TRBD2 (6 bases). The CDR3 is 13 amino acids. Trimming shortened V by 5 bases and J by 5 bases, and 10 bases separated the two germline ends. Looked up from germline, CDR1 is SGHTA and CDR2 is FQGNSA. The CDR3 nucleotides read TGTGCCAGCAGCAAGGGACTTCACAATGAGCAGTTCTTC. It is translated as CASSKGLHNEQFF.

The CDR3 DNA reads as TGTGCCAGCAGCCAACAACTCAGCTCTGGGGCCAACGTCCTGACTTTC. This translates into CASSQQLSSGANVLTF. This sequence joins TRBV4-2 and TRBJ2-6; the D is unclear. From germline, CDR1 is LGHNA and CDR2 YNFKEQ. V shed 2 bases and J shed 0 bases, with 8 bases lying between them. The CDR3 loop spans 16 amino acids.

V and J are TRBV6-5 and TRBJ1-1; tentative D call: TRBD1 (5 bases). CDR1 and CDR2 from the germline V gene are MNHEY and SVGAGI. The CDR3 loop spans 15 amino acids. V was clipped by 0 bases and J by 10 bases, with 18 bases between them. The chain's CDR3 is CASSYSRGGLGGAFF. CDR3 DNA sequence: TGTGCCAGCAGTTACTCACGGGGGGGACTTGGGGGAGCTTTCTTT.

The DNA of the CDR3 is TGCAGCGGGGAGGACAGGGAGGCCTATGGCTACACCTTC. It yields the protein CSGEDREAYGYTF. This chain links TRBV20-1 with TRBJ1-2, with 8 bases fitting TRBD1. The CDR3 runs to 13 residues. Looked up from germline, CDR1 is DFQATT and CDR2 is SNEGSKA (reference sequence).

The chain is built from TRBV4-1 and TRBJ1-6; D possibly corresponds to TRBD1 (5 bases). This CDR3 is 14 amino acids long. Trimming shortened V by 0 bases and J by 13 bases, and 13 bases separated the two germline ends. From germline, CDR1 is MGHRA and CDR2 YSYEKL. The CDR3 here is CASSQEGVDSPLHF. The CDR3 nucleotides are TGCGCCAGCAGCCAAGAGGGGGTTGACTCGCCCCTCCACTTT.

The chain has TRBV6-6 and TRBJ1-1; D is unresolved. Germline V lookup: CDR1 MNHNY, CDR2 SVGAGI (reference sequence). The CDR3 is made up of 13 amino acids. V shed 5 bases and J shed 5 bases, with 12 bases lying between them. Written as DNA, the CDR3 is TGTGCCAGCAGTCAAGCCGTGGAAACTGAAGCTTTCTTT. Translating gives CASSQAVETEAFF.

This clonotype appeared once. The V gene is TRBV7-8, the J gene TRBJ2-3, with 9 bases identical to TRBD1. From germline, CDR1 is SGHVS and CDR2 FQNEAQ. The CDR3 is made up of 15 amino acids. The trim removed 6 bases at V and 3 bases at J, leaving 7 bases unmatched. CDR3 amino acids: CASRVQGALTDTQYF. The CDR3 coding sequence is TGTGCCAGCAGAGTACAGGGGGCGCTTACAGATACGCAGTATTTT.

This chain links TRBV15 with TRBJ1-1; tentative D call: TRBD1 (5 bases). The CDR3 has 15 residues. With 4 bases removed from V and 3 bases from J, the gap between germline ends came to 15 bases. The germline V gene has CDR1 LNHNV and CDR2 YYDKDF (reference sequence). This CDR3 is CATSNNSGLHTEAFF. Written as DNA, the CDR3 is TGTGCCACCAGCAATAATTCAGGGTTACACACTGAAGCTTTCTTT.

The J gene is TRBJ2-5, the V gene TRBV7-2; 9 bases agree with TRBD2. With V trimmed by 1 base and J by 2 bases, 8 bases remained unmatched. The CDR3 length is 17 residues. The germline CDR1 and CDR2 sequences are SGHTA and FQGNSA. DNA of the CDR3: TGTGCCAGCAGCTTAGTTAGCGGGGGAGTCAGGCAAGAGACCCAGTACTTC. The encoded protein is CASSLVSGGVRQETQYF.

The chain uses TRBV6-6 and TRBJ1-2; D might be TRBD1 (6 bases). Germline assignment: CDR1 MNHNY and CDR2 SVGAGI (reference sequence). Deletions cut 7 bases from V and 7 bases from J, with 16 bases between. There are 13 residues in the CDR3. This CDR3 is CASNADRSSGYTF. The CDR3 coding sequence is TGTGCCAGCAACGCCGACAGGTCCTCTGGCTACACCTTC.

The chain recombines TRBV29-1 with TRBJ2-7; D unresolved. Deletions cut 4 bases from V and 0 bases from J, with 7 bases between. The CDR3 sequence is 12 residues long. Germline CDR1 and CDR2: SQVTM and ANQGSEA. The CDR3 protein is CSVGPDSYEQYF. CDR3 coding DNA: TGCAGCGTTGGACCGGACTCCTACGAGCAGTACTTC.

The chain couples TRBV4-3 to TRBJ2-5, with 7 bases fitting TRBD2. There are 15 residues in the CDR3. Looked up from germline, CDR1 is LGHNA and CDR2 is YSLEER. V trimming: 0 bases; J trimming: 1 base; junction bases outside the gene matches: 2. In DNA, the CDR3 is TGCGCCAGCAGCCAAGACGCGGGAGTCCAAGAGACCCAGTACTTC. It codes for CASSQDAGVQETQYF.

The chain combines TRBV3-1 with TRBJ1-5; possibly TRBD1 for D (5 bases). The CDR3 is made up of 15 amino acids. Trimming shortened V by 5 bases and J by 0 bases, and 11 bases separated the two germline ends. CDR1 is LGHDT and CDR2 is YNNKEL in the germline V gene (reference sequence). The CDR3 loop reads CASSMGRYSNQPQHF. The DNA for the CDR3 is TGTGCCAGCAGCATGGGACGCTATAGCAATCAGCCCCAGCATTTT.

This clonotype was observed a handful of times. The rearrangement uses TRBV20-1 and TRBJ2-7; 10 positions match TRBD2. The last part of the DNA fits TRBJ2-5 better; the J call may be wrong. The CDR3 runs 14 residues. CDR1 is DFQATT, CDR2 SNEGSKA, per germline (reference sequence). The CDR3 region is CSARQRGGRETQYF. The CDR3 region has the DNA TGCAGTGCTAGACAGCGGGGGGGCCGGGAGACCCAGTACTTC.

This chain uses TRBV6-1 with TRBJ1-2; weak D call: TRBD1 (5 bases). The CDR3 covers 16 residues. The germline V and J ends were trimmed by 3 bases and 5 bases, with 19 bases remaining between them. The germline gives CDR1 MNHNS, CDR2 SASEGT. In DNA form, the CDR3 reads TGTGCCAGCAGTGAGTTACCCGGGACGGTTCCTTATGGCTACACCTTC. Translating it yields CASSELPGTVPYGYTF.

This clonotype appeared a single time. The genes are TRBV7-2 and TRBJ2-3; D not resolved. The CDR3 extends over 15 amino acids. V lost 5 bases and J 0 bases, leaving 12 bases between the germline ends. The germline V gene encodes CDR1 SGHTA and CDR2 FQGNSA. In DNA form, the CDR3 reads TGTGCCAGCAGCCCCCCGCGGTCTAGCACAGATACGCAGTATTTT. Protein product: CASSPPRSSTDTQYF. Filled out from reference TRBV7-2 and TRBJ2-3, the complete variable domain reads GAGVSQSPSNKVTEKGKDVELRCDPISGHTALYWYRQSLGQGLEFLIYFQGNSAPDKSGLPSDRFSAERTGGSVSTLTIQRTQQEDSAVYLCASSPPRSSTDTQYFGPGTRLTVL.

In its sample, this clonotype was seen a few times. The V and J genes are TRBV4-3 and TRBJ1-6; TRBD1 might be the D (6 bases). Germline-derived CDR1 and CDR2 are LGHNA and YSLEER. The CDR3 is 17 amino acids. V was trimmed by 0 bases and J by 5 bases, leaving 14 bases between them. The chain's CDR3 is CASSQDGPGANNSPLHF. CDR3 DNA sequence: TGCGCCAGCAGCCAAGATGGTCCGGGGGCGAATAATTCACCCCTCCACTTT.

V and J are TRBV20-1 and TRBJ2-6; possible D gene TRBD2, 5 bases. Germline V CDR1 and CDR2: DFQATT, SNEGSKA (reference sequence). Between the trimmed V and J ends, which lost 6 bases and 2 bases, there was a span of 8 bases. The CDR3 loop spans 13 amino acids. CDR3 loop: CSAGGAGANVLTF. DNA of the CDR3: TGCAGTGCAGGAGGAGCTGGGGCCAACGTCCTGACTTTC.

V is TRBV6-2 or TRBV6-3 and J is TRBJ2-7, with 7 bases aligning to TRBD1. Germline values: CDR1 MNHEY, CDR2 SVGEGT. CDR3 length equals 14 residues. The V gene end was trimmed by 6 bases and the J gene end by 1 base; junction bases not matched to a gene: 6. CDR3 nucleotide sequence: TGTGCCAGCAGGAGGGACAGAAATTCCTACGAGCAGTACTTC. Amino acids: CASRRDRNSYEQYF.

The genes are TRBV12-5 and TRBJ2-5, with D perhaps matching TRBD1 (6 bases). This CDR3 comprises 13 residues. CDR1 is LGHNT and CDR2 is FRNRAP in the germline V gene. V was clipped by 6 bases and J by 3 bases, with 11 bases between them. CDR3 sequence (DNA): TGTGCTAGTGGCGCAACAGGGAAAGAGACCCAGTACTTC. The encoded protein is CASGATGKETQYF.

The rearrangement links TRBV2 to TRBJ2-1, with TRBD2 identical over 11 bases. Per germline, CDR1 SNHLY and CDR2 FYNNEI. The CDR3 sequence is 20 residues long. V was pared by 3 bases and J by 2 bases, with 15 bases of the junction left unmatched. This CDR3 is CASSDSYGLAGLQTYNEQFF. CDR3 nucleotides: TGTGCCAGCAGTGATAGTTATGGACTAGCGGGTTTACAAACCTACAATGAGCAGTTCTTC.